This T cell receptor (beta chain) comes out of a study of vaccination and CD4 T cells after COVID-19. Whole-study context: A median of about 98 days (range 35 to 161) separated diagnosis from post-COVID sampling.

The CDR3 runs 17 residues. In germline, CDR1 is SGHNT, CDR2 YYREEE (reference sequence). Trimming cost V 1 base and J 8 bases; bases outside gene matches: 12. About this clonotype: Its antigen is undetermined.

This sample's treatment: roughly ten-day PBMC culture with coronavirus spike peptide pools or control peptides (ViraFEST assay). The Oncomine TCR Beta short-read assay generated sequence data from the DNA of cultured CD4+ T cells. TCRdb re-called the PCR reads with MiXCR, one entry per CDR3 protein. The table shows roughly 5,000 distinct CDR3 sequences, with around 30% occurring only once. The chain has TRBV5-4 and TRBJ1-6; 7 bases match TRBD1. Source material: CD4+ T cells from blood, cultured in vitro. This TCR came from a human donor who had recovered from COVID-19. The CDR3 DNA follows: TGTGCCAGCAGCTTGAGGTTCGGGGACAGTGACTATTCACCCCTCCACTTT. It encodes CASSLRFGDSDYSPLHF. Combining the CDR3 with reference TRBV5-4 and TRBJ1-6 gives the whole variable domain ETGVTQSPTHLIKTRGQQVTLRCSSQSGHNTVSWYQQALGQGPQFIFQYYREEENGRGNFPPRFSGLQFPNYSSELNVNALELDDSALYLCASSLRFGDSDYSPLHFGNGTRLTVT.